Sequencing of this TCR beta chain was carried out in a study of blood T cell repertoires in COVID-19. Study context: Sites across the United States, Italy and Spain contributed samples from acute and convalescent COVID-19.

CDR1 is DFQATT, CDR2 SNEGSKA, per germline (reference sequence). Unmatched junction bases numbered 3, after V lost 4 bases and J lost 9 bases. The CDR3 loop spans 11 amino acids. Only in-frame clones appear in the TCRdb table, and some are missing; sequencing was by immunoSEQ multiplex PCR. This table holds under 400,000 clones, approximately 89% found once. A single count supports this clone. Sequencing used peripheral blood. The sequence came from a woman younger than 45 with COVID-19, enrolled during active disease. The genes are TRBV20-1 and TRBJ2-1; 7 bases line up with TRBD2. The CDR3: CSANRGVEQFF. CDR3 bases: TGCAGTGCTAATCGGGGGGTTGAGCAGTTCTTC.